A selection of T cell receptor beta chains follows, all from one sample in a study of blood T cell repertoires in COVID-19. Profiled with immunoSEQ multiplex PCR; TCRdb holds only in-frame clones, not every one. The sample contains roughly 120,000 clones, approximately 87% of which appear only once. The material sequenced was peripheral blood. The source of these receptors is a man aged 25-40 years with acute or convalescent COVID-19. Both conserved end residues are part of each CDR3. D genes are given only for firm matches. Only some rows state a clone size, as once, few, many or a class for expanded clones.

clone_size cdr3_length j_call d_call v_call cdr3_aa cdr3_nt
few 18 TRBJ1-3 . TRBV14 CASSQVSGAVALGNTIYF TGTGCCAGCAGCCAAGTGTCAGGGGCGGTCGCCCTAGGAAACACCATATATTTT
. 13 TRBJ1-1 . TRBV19 CASSLSGDTEAFF TGTGCCAGTAGCCTCTCGGGGGACACTGAAGCTTTCTTT
. 13 TRBJ2-5 . TRBV7-8 CASSFRGWETQYF TGTGCCAGCAGCTTCCGAGGGTGGGAGACCCAGTACTTC
once 15 TRBJ1-2 TRBD1 TRBV19 CASSPSQGQAYGYTF TGTGCCAGTAGTCCAAGTCAGGGACAGGCCTATGGCTACACCTTC
. 17 TRBJ2-2 . TRBV6-6 CASSPLPSGGNTGELFF TGTGCCAGCAGTCCCCTGCCATCTGGGGGCAACACCGGGGAGCTGTTTTTT
. 17 TRBJ2-1 . TRBV2 CASGQEGSYRSYNEQFF TGTGCCAGCGGACAGGAGGGCTCTTACCGCTCCTACAATGAGCAGTTCTTC
. 16 TRBJ2-4 . TRBV6-2/TRBV6-3 CASSSPILARGNIQYF TGTGCCAGCAGTTCCCCGATTCTAGCTAGAGGAAACATTCAGTACTTC
. 17 TRBJ1-5 TRBD1 TRBV30 CAWSEPTGGTSNQPQHF TGTGCCTGGAGTGAGCCTACAGGGGGGACCAGCAATCAGCCCCAGCATTTT
once 13 TRBJ1-1 TRBD1 TRBV11-2 CASRIDRGTEAFF TGTGCCAGCAGAATCGACAGGGGGACTGAAGCTTTCTTT
. 14 TRBJ2-7 TRBD2 TRBV27 CASSFGGGPREQYF TGTGCCAGCAGTTTTGGCGGGGGGCCGCGGGAGCAGTACTTC
. 13 TRBJ2-2 . TRBV6-1 CASSELSTGELFF TGTGCCAGCAGTGAATTATCTACCGGGGAGCTGTTTTTT
. 13 TRBJ2-3 . TRBV6-5 CASSRFSTDTQYF TGTGCCAGCAGTCGTTTTAGCACAGATACGCAGTATTTT
. 15 TRBJ2-1 TRBD2 TRBV5-1 CASSPGLAGGEEQFF TGCGCCAGCAGCCCGGGACTAGCGGGAGGTGAGGAGCAGTTCTTC
. 15 TRBJ2-1 TRBD2 TRBV6-1 CASSETSDVYNEQFF TGTGCCAGCAGTGAGACTAGCGACGTCTACAATGAGCAGTTCTTC
. 15 TRBJ2-1 TRBD1 TRBV6-2/TRBV6-3 CASSYSGTDYNEQFF TGTGCCAGCAGTTACTCCGGGACAGATTACAATGAGCAGTTCTTC
. 18 TRBJ2-2 . TRBV9 CASSVVGAAFSNTGELFF TGTGCCAGCAGCGTAGTTGGGGCGGCTTTCAGTAACACCGGGGAGCTGTTTTTT
. 13 TRBJ2-7 TRBD1 TRBV14 CASSQTGVGEQYF TGTGCCAGCAGCCAGACAGGGGTTGGCGAGCAGTACTTC
. 15 TRBJ1-2 . TRBV5-5 CASSLGRAGAFGYTF TGTGCCAGCAGCTTGGGTCGTGCAGGGGCGTTTGGCTACACCTTC
. 16 TRBJ2-3 TRBD2 TRBV5-1 CASSLVSSGGTDTQYF TGCGCCAGCAGCTTGGTCTCTAGCGGGGGGACAGATACGCAGTATTTT
few 16 TRBJ2-2 TRBD1 TRBV19 CASSIVRGTGAGELFF TGTGCCAGTAGTATAGTACGAGGGACAGGGGCTGGGGAGCTGTTTTTT
. 18 TRBJ1-4 TRBD1 TRBV27 CASSFLRGPLGTNEKLFF TGTGCCAGCAGTTTTCTCAGGGGGCCCCTGGGCACTAATGAAAAACTGTTTTTT
. 18 TRBJ2-5 TRBD2 TRBV15 CATSKGGVAGGAQETQYF TGTGCCACCAGCAAGGGCGGGGTAGCGGGGGGCGCGCAAGAGACCCAGTACTTC
. 15 TRBJ2-2 . TRBV18 CASSPSFGNTGELFF TGTGCCAGCTCACCGAGCTTTGGTAACACCGGGGAGCTGTTTTTT
once 16 TRBJ2-2 TRBD1 TRBV9 CASSVVQGPLTGELFF TGTGCCAGCAGCGTAGTACAGGGGCCTCTTACCGGGGAGCTGTTTTTT
. 14 TRBJ2-7 . TRBV13 CASSFRDTSYEQYF TGTGCCAGCAGCTTCCGAGACACCTCCTACGAGCAGTACTTC
. 17 TRBJ2-5 TRBD2 TRBV7-9 CASSMGLAGRERETQYF TGTGCCAGCAGCATGGGACTAGCGGGGAGGGAGCGTGAGACCCAGTACTTC
. 16 TRBJ2-3 TRBD2 TRBV5-5 CASSLAGTGGGDTQYF TGTGCCAGCAGCTTGGCCGGGACGGGAGGTGGAGATACGCAGTATTTT
. 19 TRBJ1-5 TRBD1 TRBV19 CASSIGDRGPESLNQPQHF TGTGCCAGTAGTATTGGGGACAGGGGCCCAGAATCCCTCAATCAGCCCCAGCATTTT
. 13 TRBJ2-1 TRBD2 TRBV24-1 CATSDSGLGQQFF TGTGCCACCAGTGACTCGGGACTAGGACAGCAGTTCTTC
. 14 TRBJ2-5 TRBD2 TRBV5-1 CASSLVSGTETQYF TGCGCCAGCAGCTTGGTTAGCGGGACTGAGACCCAGTACTTC
. 12 TRBJ1-1 . TRBV19 CASSIGGITAFF TGTGCCAGTAGTATAGGCGGGATCACGGCTTTCTTT
. 15 TRBJ2-1 TRBD2 TRBV19 CASRSSGGARDEQFF TGTGCCAGTAGATCGAGCGGGGGTGCCCGGGATGAGCAGTTCTTC
. 15 TRBJ2-3 . TRBV4-3 CASSQDEIYTDTQYF TGCGCCAGCAGCCAAGATGAGATTTACACAGATACGCAGTATTTT
. 13 TRBJ1-1 . TRBV7-9 CASSFSPGSEAFF TGTGCCAGCAGCTTTAGTCCGGGAAGTGAAGCTTTCTTT
. 15 TRBJ2-3 . TRBV12-5 CASTPRLSSTDTQYF TGTGCTAGTACTCCGCGGCTTTCTAGCACAGATACGCAGTATTTT
. 14 TRBJ2-5 TRBD1 TRBV6-5 CASSPTGDQETQYF TGTGCCAGCAGCCCGACAGGGGACCAAGAGACCCAGTACTTC
few 14 TRBJ1-4 . TRBV2 CASRRGTTNEKLFF TGTGCCAGCAGACGGGGTACAACTAATGAAAAACTGTTTTTT
. 14 TRBJ2-1 . TRBV9 CASSVTFRGNEQFF TGTGCCAGCAGCGTAACTTTCAGGGGCAATGAGCAGTTCTTC
few 15 TRBJ2-3 . TRBV7-3 CASSLFGTSTDTQYF TGTGCCAGCAGCTTATTCGGGACTAGCACAGATACGCAGTATTTT
. 15 TRBJ2-3 TRBD1 TRBV9 CASSVSGTEKNTQYF TGTGCCAGCAGCGTATCGGGGACAGAGAAAAATACGCAGTATTTT
. 15 TRBJ2-1 TRBD2 TRBV5-1 CASSLGTGGLNEQFF TGCGCCAGCAGCTTGGGGACGGGAGGGCTGAATGAGCAGTTCTTC
. 13 TRBJ1-2 . TRBV28 CASSFGGGEGYTF TGTGCCAGCAGTTTTGGCGGGGGCGAGGGCTACACCTTC
. 13 TRBJ1-2 . TRBV6-2/TRBV6-3 CASSYIANYGYTF TGTGCCAGCAGTTACATAGCTAACTATGGCTACACCTTC
. 16 TRBJ1-1 . TRBV5-1 CASSLAVTTKDTEAFF TGCGCCAGCAGCTTGGCAGTCACCACCAAAGACACTGAAGCTTTCTTT
. 16 TRBJ2-1 . TRBV6-5 CASSWGTTKRYNEQFF TGTGCCAGCAGTTGGGGGACAACCAAGAGGTACAATGAGCAGTTCTTC
. 16 TRBJ1-1 TRBD1 TRBV11-2 CASSPGGQEGRAEAFF TGTGCCAGCAGCCCAGGGGGACAGGAAGGTAGAGCCGAAGCTTTCTTT
. 15 TRBJ1-1 TRBD1 TRBV5-3 CARSPLGQGNTEAFF TGTGCCAGAAGCCCACTGGGACAGGGGAACACTGAAGCTTTCTTT
. 15 TRBJ2-7 TRBD2 TRBV6-2/TRBV6-3 CASSPHSGARDEQYF TGTGCCAGCAGTCCCCATAGCGGGGCCCGAGACGAGCAGTACTTC
. 16 TRBJ1-1 . TRBV28 CASSLKGSTRPGEAFF TGTGCCAGCAGTTTAAAAGGGTCGACCCGACCGGGGGAAGCTTTCTTT
. 16 TRBJ2-5 TRBD2 TRBV7-2 CASSLVQGLAEETQYF TGTGCCAGCAGCTTAGTTCAGGGACTAGCGGAAGAGACCCAGTACTTC
. 14 TRBJ2-1 TRBD2 TRBV11-3 CASSWGGGANEQFF TGTGCCAGCAGCTGGGGCGGGGGGGCCAATGAGCAGTTCTTC
. 16 TRBJ1-6 . TRBV3-1/TRBV3-2 CASSQVQGGANSPLHF TGTGCCAGCAGCCAAGTGCAGGGAGGGGCGAATTCACCCCTCCACTTT
. 15 TRBJ1-3 TRBD1 TRBV6-6 CASRGNRGGYNTIYF TGTGCCAGCAGGGGAAACAGGGGTGGCTACAACACCATATATTTT